Listed here are 2 T cell receptor beta chains from one sample, sequenced in a study of molecular identifiers for immune sequencing clone quantification. TCRdb independently ran MiXCR on the PCR reads; one entry per CDR3 protein. The data contain approximately 630,000 distinct CDR3 sequences, over 25% of them seen just once; the ten biggest clones take up 0.75% to 0.8%. Material for sequencing was naive CD8+ T cells from blood, with Jurkat cell RNA spiked in. Subset indicated: FACS-sorted CD8+CD4-CCR7+CD45RA+ naive T cells. These TCRs come from a human donor in good health. Some libraries in this study had Jurkat cell RNA spiked in.

J is TRBJ2-5 and V is TRBV29-1; 9 nucleotides match TRBD1. From germline, CDR1 is SQVTM and CDR2 ANQGSEA. The CDR3 sequence is 14 residues long. The V segment lost 4 bases and the J segment 6 bases; nucleotides outside the gene matches: 9. CDR3: CSVGDREGWQTQYF. The CDR3 nucleotides read TGCAGCGTTGGGGACAGGGAGGGGTGGCAGACCCAGTACTTC. Complete variable domain (other parts from reference TRBV29-1 and TRBJ2-5): SAVISQKPSRDICQRGTSLTIQCQVDSQVTMMFWYRQQPGQSLTLIATANQGSEATYESGFVIDKFPISRPNLTFSTLTVSNMSPEDSSIYLCSVGDREGWQTQYFGPGTRLLVL.

A note on this clonotype: Being one base from a much bigger clone, this may be a read error. V usage is TRBV7-9 and J usage is TRBJ1-1, with D possibly matching TRBD1 (5 bases). Germline values: CDR1 SEHNR, CDR2 FQNEAQ (reference sequence). This CDR3 has 12 residues. Trimming removed 9 bases at V and 4 bases at J, with 12 bases between. CDR3 protein: CASGGSGTEAFF. The DNA of the CDR3 is TGTGCCAGTGGGGGATCGGGCACTGAAGCTTTCTTT. The full variable domain, with the rest looked up from reference TRBV7-9 and TRBJ1-1, is DTGVSQNPRHKITKRGQNVTFRCDPISEHNRLYWYRQTLGQGPEFLTYFQNEAQLEKSRLLSDRFSAERPKGSFSTLEIQRTEQGDSAMYLCASGGSGTEAFFGQGTRLTVV.